The 26 T cell receptor beta chains below were found in one sample sequenced in a study of blood T cells in healthy people across ages. Sample-barcoded 5' priming and a J-beta primer mix drove a second PCR of roughly 6 to 12 cycles. TCRdb passed the 5' RACE reads through MiXCR, listing each CDR3 protein once. The sample contains 1,800,000 or so distinct CDR3 sequences, 39% of which appear only once. Sequenced sample: blood. The receptors were sampled from a human donor in good health.

This clonotype was recorded a few times. The chain couples TRBV12-5 to TRBJ1-2; tentative D call: TRBD1 (6 bases). The CDR3 runs to 18 residues. The V gene lost 3 bases and the J gene lost 7 bases, with 27 bases spanning the gap. The germline V gene has CDR1 LGHNT and CDR2 FRNRAP. CDR3 loop: CASGFGGQGLPSGIGYTF. CDR3 DNA sequence: TGTGCTAGTGGTTTCGGGGGGCAGGGGCTCCCTTCGGGGATTGGCTACACCTTC.

DNA for the CDR3: TGTGCCAGCAGTTGGGGTAGGGCAGCTCACGAGCAGTACTTC. This gives the protein CASSWGRAAHEQYF. The chain recombines TRBV12-3 or TRBV12-4 with TRBJ2-7; D gene uncertain. V lost 4 bases and J 5 bases, leaving 15 bases between the germline ends. The CDR3 sequence is 14 residues long.

This clonotype has only one observation. V and J are TRBV4-1 and TRBJ2-7; possibly TRBD1 for D (6 bases). With 5 bases removed from V and 0 bases from J, the gap between germline ends came to 23 bases. Germline V gene data show CDR1 as MGHRA and CDR2 as YSYEKL. There are 18 residues in the CDR3. The CDR3 sequence is CASSVRGDMTGNSYEQYF. CDR3 sequence (DNA): TGCGCCAGCAGCGTACGAGGCGACATGACAGGCAACTCCTACGAGCAGTACTTC.

This clonotype was found a few times. V gene TRBV20-1 combines with J gene TRBJ2-1; weak D call: TRBD2 (6 bases). CDR3 size: 14 residues. V lost 0 bases and J 4 bases, leaving 10 bases between the germline ends. Germline CDR1 reads DFQATT; CDR2 reads SNEGSKA (reference sequence). The CDR3 region has the DNA TGCAGTGCTAGAGATGGGGGGTTTTACAATGAGCAGTTCTTC. Protein product: CSARDGGFYNEQFF.

The chain joins TRBV7-8 to TRBJ2-5; D gene uncertain. CDR1 and CDR2 from the germline V gene are SGHVS and FQNEAQ. The CDR3 spans 14 residues. The germline V and J ends were trimmed by 6 bases and 0 bases, with 11 bases remaining between them. DNA of the CDR3: TGTGCCAGCAGATCCGGATCTCACCAAGAGACCCAGTACTTC. It is translated as CASRSGSHQETQYF.

This clonotype was observed a few times. The chain joins TRBV12-3 or TRBV12-4 to TRBJ2-3; 8 positions match TRBD2. Trimming took 6 bases from V and 2 from J; bases not matched to a gene: 7. This CDR3 is 15 amino acids long. DNA for the CDR3: TGTGCCAGCAGCCCCGCGGGGGGCCCCACAGATACGCAGTATTTT. This sequence encodes CASSPAGGPTDTQYF.

This chain uses TRBV20-1 with TRBJ1-6, with TRBD1 matching over 11 bases. This CDR3 region has 14 residues. CDR1 and CDR2 (germline): DFQATT, SNEGSKA (reference sequence). The junction had 5 bases not matched to a gene; V was cut back by 5 bases and J by 8 bases. This CDR3 reads CSALRDRGDSPLHF. The CDR3 nucleotides read TGCAGTGCTCTCCGGGACAGGGGGGATTCACCCCTCCACTTT.

As regards this clonotype: Germline and junction disagree at one end, which may indicate a read error. The J gene is TRBJ1-2, the V gene TRBV10-3; TRBD1 agrees at 9 bases. Germline-derived CDR1 and CDR2 are ENHRY and SYGVKD. CDR3 length: 13 amino acids. This CDR3 reads CAISPGTGNGNTF. The CDR3 DNA sequence: TGTGCCATCAGTCCCGGGACAGGGAATGGCAACACCTTC.

V gene TRBV6-1 combines with J gene TRBJ2-5, with 9 bases fitting TRBD1. The J call may be faulty, since TRBJ2-7 better matches the DNA end. This CDR3 has 14 amino acids. In germline, CDR1 is MNHNS, CDR2 SASEGT. CDR3 sequence: CASSVGQGFYEQYF. The CDR3, as DNA: TGTGCCAGCAGTGTGGGACAGGGATTCTACGAGCAGTACTTC.

The V gene is TRBV29-1, the J gene TRBJ2-1, with 7 nucleotides matching TRBD1. CDR3 size: 13 residues. Germline assignment: CDR1 SQVTM and CDR2 ANQGSEA. The V gene end was trimmed by 3 bases and the J gene end by 7 bases; junction bases not matched to a gene: 6. The CDR3 DNA is TGCAGCGTTGAGAGGGACAGACCGAATGAGCAGTTCTTC. Translating gives CSVERDRPNEQFF.

In its sample, this clonotype was seen many times. The chain links TRBV20-1 to TRBJ1-2; perhaps TRBD1 as D (5 bases). From germline, CDR1 is DFQATT and CDR2 SNEGSKA (reference sequence). The CDR3 length is 13 residues. V lost 5 bases and J lost 3, with 13 bases in between. DNA of the CDR3: TGCAGTGCTCTTCAGGGTATTGACTATGGCTACACCTTC. It specifies CSALQGIDYGYTF.

The genes are TRBV7-2 and TRBJ1-6; D might be TRBD1 (6 bases). CDR1 SGHTA and CDR2 FQGNSA come from the germline V gene. The CDR3 is made up of 16 amino acids. Trimming removed 0 bases at V and 10 bases at J, with 16 bases between. CDR3 sequence (DNA): TGTGCCAGCAGCTTAGCGCCGGGGACACTAGGGTCACCCCTCCACTTT. Amino acids: CASSLAPGTLGSPLHF. The entire variable domain, with the rest obtained from reference TRBV7-2 and TRBJ1-6, is as follows: GAGVSQSPSNKVTEKGKDVELRCDPISGHTALYWYRQSLGQGLEFLIYFQGNSAPDKSGLPSDRFSAERTGGSVSTLTIQRTQQEDSAVYLCASSLAPGTLGSPLHFGNGTRLTVT.

This rearrangement joins TRBV24-1 to TRBJ1-2; TRBD1 aligns across 9 bases. J lost 8 bases, V lost 3 bases, and 9 bases had no gene match. This CDR3 has 15 amino acids. Germline V gene lookup returns CDR1 KGHDR and CDR2 SFDVKD. As DNA, the CDR3 is TGTGCCACCAGTGATCGGACAGGGGATTTACACGGCTACACCTTC. Translation gives CATSDRTGDLHGYTF.

The V and J genes are TRBV27 and TRBJ2-6; the match to TRBD1 covers 7 bases. From germline, CDR1 is MNHEY and CDR2 SMNVEV (reference sequence). The CDR3 spans 15 residues. The V and J ends lost 5 bases and 6 bases, in that order; junction bases with no gene match: 7. CDR3 DNA sequence: TGTGCCAGCAGTCCCGACAGGGTTGAGGCCAACGTCCTGACTTTC. Amino acid sequence: CASSPDRVEANVLTF.

This clonotype was picked up a small number of times. The V gene is TRBV3-1, the J gene TRBJ2-1; D call uncertain. The V gene's germline CDR1 is LGHDT and CDR2 YNNKEL (reference sequence). The CDR3 is made up of 12 amino acids. Trimming stripped 3 bases from V and 5 bases from J, with 5 bases between. CDR3 DNA sequence: TGTGCCAGCAGCCACATAAACAATGAGCAGTTCTTC. The encoded protein is CASSHINNEQFF.

This clonotype was recorded once. V usage is TRBV7-2 and J usage is TRBJ1-1; D is ambiguous. Germline values: CDR1 SGHTA, CDR2 FQGNSA. CDR3 size: 14 residues. Deletions cut 0 bases from V and 3 bases from J, with 8 bases between. This chain's CDR3 is CASSLADFYTEAFF. In nucleotides, the CDR3 is TGTGCCAGCAGCTTAGCGGATTTCTACACTGAAGCTTTCTTT.

The chain links TRBV20-1 to TRBJ2-7, with unresolved D. The CDR3 is made up of 13 amino acids. V was cut by 3 bases and J by 3 bases, with 12 bases left in between. Germline loops: CDR1 DFQATT, CDR2 SNEGSKA (reference sequence). CDR3 DNA sequence: TGCAGTGCTAGTATCCTAAACCTCTACGAGCAGTACTTC. It is translated as CSASILNLYEQYF.

This clonotype showed up just once. V and J are TRBV29-1 and TRBJ2-2, with a tentative D call TRBD2 (6 bases). Germline V gives CDR1 SQVTM, CDR2 ANQGSEA. The CDR3 runs 14 residues. The ends were cut back, 6 bases at V and 2 bases at J, with 13 bases in the middle. CDR3 protein: CSVRSGVNTGELFF. CDR3 in DNA: TGCAGCGTCCGATCGGGGGTCAACACCGGGGAGCTGTTTTTT.

This rearrangement joins TRBV29-1 to TRBJ1-2, with a weak D call TRBD1 (5 bases). Germline CDR1 and CDR2: SQVTM and ANQGSEA. The CDR3 totals 13 residues. The germline V and J ends were trimmed by 8 bases and 6 bases, with 19 bases remaining between them. In DNA, the CDR3 is TGCAGCTCAAGCATCGTGGGAGGGGATGGCTACACCTTC. Residues: CSSSIVGGDGYTF.

V usage is TRBV13 and J usage is TRBJ1-6; D gene unclear. The CDR3 sequence is 13 residues long. Trimming took 1 base from V and 14 from J, leaving 12 bases between them. Germline V gene sequence: CDR1 PRHDT, CDR2 FYEKMQ (reference sequence). CDR3 nucleotides: TGTGCCAGCAGCTTAGTGGGAGGAGGCACCCTCCACTTT. This translates into CASSLVGGGTLHF.

In this sample, this clonotype turned up a few times. The chain employs TRBV9 and TRBJ2-3; TRBD2 matches at 9 bases. Germline V gives CDR1 SGDLS, CDR2 YYNGEE. The CDR3 extends over 17 amino acids. J lost 2 bases, V lost 4 bases, and 11 bases had no gene match. The CDR3 DNA follows: TGTGCCAGCAGCCCCATATCGACTAGCGGATACACAGATACGCAGTATTTT. This translates into CASSPISTSGYTDTQYF.

The rearrangement links TRBV20-1 to TRBJ2-5; TRBD2 might be the D (5 bases). The CDR3 contains 14 residues. V shed 3 bases and J shed 1 base, with 12 bases lying between them. CDR1 and CDR2 (germline): DFQATT, SNEGSKA (reference sequence). DNA for the CDR3: TGCAGTGCTAGCCCGGCAAGCGGCCAAGAGACCCAGTACTTC. It translates to CSASPASGQETQYF.

J is TRBJ1-4 and V is TRBV25-1; D unresolved. Trimming took off 5 bases at V and 7 bases at J, with 17 bases between the two ends. Germline values: CDR1 MGHDK, CDR2 SYGVNS. The CDR3 spans 15 residues. The chain's CDR3 is CASSNPPLMGEKLFF. The CDR3 region has the DNA TGTGCCAGCAGTAACCCCCCGTTAATGGGTGAAAAACTGTTTTTT. The variable domain in full, with the rest retrieved from reference TRBV25-1 and TRBJ1-4, is EADIYQTPRYLVIGTGKKITLECSQTMGHDKMYWYQQDPGMELHLIHYSYGVNSTEKGDLSSESTVSRIRTEHFPLTLESARPSHTSQYLCASSNPPLMGEKLFFGSGTQLSVL.

The table lists this clonotype with many counts. Sequence at one end of the junction differs from germline and may be a read error. The rearrangement uses TRBV12-3 or TRBV12-4 and TRBJ1-2, with D possibly being TRBD1 (6 bases). The CDR3 is 13 residues long. The CDR3 is CASSLGGGGGYTF. DNA of the CDR3: TGTGCCAGCAGCTTAGGGGGAGGAGGCGGCTACACCTTC.

This clonotype was counted a few times. The J gene is TRBJ1-2, the V gene TRBV12-3 or TRBV12-4; D unresolved. CDR3 length: 15 amino acids. Trimming took 6 bases from V and 4 from J, leaving 18 bases between them. The CDR3, as DNA: TGTGCCAGCAGCTCTTCAGTTGTTTCCCCCTATGGCTACACCTTC. It yields the protein CASSSSVVSPYGYTF.

V usage is TRBV12-3 or TRBV12-4 and J usage is TRBJ2-2; D ambiguous. This CDR3 region has 14 residues. Trimming cost V 2 bases and J 5 bases, with 9 bases left between them. The CDR3 reads CASSLTEQTGELFF. CDR3 nucleotide sequence: TGTGCCAGCAGTTTAACAGAACAAACCGGGGAGCTGTTTTTT.